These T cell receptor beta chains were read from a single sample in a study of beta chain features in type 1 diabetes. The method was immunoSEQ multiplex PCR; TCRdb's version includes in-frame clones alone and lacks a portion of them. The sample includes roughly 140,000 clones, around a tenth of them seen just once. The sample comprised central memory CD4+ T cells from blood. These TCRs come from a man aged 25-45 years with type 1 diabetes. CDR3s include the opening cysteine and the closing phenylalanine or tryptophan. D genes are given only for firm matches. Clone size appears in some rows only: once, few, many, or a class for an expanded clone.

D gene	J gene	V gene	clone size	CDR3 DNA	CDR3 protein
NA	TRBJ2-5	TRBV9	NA	TGTGCCAGCAGCGTAGAAGGGGCTCAAGAGACCCAGTACTTC	CASSVEGAQETQYF
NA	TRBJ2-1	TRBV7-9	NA	TGTGCCAGCAGCTTAGCCGGGACTCCATCCTACAATGAGCAGTTCTTC	CASSLAGTPSYNEQFF
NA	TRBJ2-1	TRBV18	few	TGTGCCAGCTCACCACGGAGGGACTCCTACAATGAGCAGTTCTTC	CASSPRRDSYNEQFF
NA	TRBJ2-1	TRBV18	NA	TGTGCCAGCTCGCCTCAGGCCAGCTCCTACAATGAGCAGTTCTTC	CASSPQASSYNEQFF
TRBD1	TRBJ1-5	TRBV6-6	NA	TGTGCCAGCAGTTACCGACAGGGGAGCCAGCCCCAGCATTTT	CASSYRQGSQPQHF
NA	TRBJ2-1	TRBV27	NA	TGTGCCAGCAGTTTACAAGGAGGTGACAATGAGCAGTTCTTC	CASSLQGGDNEQFF
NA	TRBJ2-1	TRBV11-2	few	TGTGCCAGCAGCTTAGCTCGTGTGTACAATGAGCAGTTCTTC	CASSLARVYNEQFF
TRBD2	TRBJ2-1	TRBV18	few	TGTGCCAGCTCACCGACTAGCGTCAATGAGCAGTTCTTC	CASSPTSVNEQFF
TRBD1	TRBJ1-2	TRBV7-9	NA	TGTGCCAGCAGCCTACAGGGGAGCTATGGCTACACCTTC	CASSLQGSYGYTF
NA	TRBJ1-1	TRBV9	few	TGTGCCAGCAGCGGTGCATTGAACATGAACACTGAAGCTTTCTTT	CASSGALNMNTEAFF
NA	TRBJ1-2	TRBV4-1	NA	TGCGCCAGCAGCCAAGGTGATGGAGACTATGGCTACACCTTC	CASSQGDGDYGYTF
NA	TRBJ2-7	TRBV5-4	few	TGTGCCAGCCAACGGCTACAGAGCTACGACGAGCAGTACTTC	CASQRLQSYDEQYF
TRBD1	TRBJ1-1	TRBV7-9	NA	TGTGCCAGCAGCTGGACAGGGGGCGGCACTGAAGCTTTCTTT	CASSWTGGGTEAFF
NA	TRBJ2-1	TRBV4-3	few	TGCGCCAGCAGCCAAGATGGTGGGAGCTACAATGAGCAGTTCTTC	CASSQDGGSYNEQFF
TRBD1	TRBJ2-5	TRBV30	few	TGTGCCTGGAGTTCGACCGGGACAGTGGTGGAGACCCAGTACTTC	CAWSSTGTVVETQYF
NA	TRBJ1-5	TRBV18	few	TGTGCCAGCTCACCAGGGGAGAATCAGCCCCAGCATTTT	CASSPGENQPQHF
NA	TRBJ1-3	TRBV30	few	TGTGCCTGGAGGCCGGGGTACTCTGGAAACACCATATATTTT	CAWRPGYSGNTIYF